Below are 25 T cell receptor beta chains sequenced from a single sample in a study of beta chain features in type 1 diabetes. cDNA synthesis used the whole RNA isolate, giving expressed TCRB sequences. Sequencing used immunoSEQ multiplex PCR; TCRdb keeps in-frame clones, though not all of them. The data hold 350,000 to 450,000 clones, with approximately 15% observed a single time. The sample comprised naive CD4+ T cells from blood. These receptors were taken from a man aged 25-40 years in good health.

The chain carries TRBV7-9 and TRBJ2-1; 9 bases line up with TRBD2. The germline V gene encodes CDR1 SEHNR and CDR2 FQNEAQ (reference sequence). V was clipped by 5 bases and J by 8 bases; unmatched bases: 10. The length of the CDR3 is 15 residues. CDR3 protein: CASSTSGLASDEQFF. CDR3 DNA sequence: TGTGCCAGCAGCACATCGGGACTAGCAAGTGATGAGCAGTTCTTC.

This clone was seen only a few times. The chain joins TRBV14 to TRBJ1-1, with a tentative D call TRBD1 (6 bases). Germline CDR1 reads SGHDN; CDR2 reads FVKESK. V was cut by 2 bases and J by 3 bases, with 13 bases left in between. The CDR3 spans 15 residues. The CDR3 nucleotides read TGTGCCAGCAGCCAACGGGGCAGGGGCCACACTGAAGCTTTCTTT. It specifies CASSQRGRGHTEAFF.

The chain recombines TRBV2 with TRBJ1-2, with D perhaps TRBD1 (5 bases). V lost 8 bases, J lost 4 bases, and 11 bases lay in between. The CDR3 length is 12 residues. Germline lookup yields CDR1 SNHLY and CDR2 FYNNEI. CDR3 DNA: TGTGCCAGCCGGGGCAACTCCTATGGCTACACCTTC. Translated: CASRGNSYGYTF.

The chain links TRBV4-1 to TRBJ1-3; D is ambiguous. The V and J ends lost 1 base and 1 base respectively, with 8 bases between them. Germline lookup yields CDR1 MGHRA and CDR2 YSYEKL. The CDR3 runs to 15 residues. CDR3 residues: CASSQVWGSGNTIYF. DNA of the CDR3: TGCGCCAGCAGCCAAGTATGGGGATCTGGAAACACCATATATTTT.

This clone was counted between two and nine times. Other nucleotide sequences from this sample produce the same CDR3. This chain links TRBV2 with TRBJ2-5; 7 bases fit TRBD2. V lost 4 bases to trimming and J lost 5 bases; unmatched junction nucleotides: 4. This CDR3 contains 13 residues. Germline V gene sequence: CDR1 SNHLY, CDR2 FYNNEI. This CDR3 reads CASSGLAGETQYF. The CDR3 coding sequence is TGTGCCAGCAGTGGACTAGCTGGGGAGACCCAGTACTTC. The full variable domain, completed using reference TRBV2 and TRBJ2-5, is EPEVTQTPSHQVTQMGQEVILRCVPISNHLYFYWYRQILGQKVEFLVSFYNNEISEKSEIFDDQFSVERPDGSNFTLKIRSTKLEDSAMYFCASSGLAGETQYFGPGTRLLVL.

This clone has only a few counts. This chain uses TRBV7-9 with TRBJ1-3, with a tentative D call TRBD1 (6 bases). Deletions cut 9 bases from V and 4 bases from J, with 16 bases between. The CDR3 is 14 residues long. The germline gives CDR1 SEHNR, CDR2 FQNEAQ (reference sequence). CDR3: CASDQGQMGNTIYF. The CDR3 DNA is TGTGCCAGTGATCAGGGGCAGATGGGAAACACCATATATTTT.

The chain is built from TRBV7-2 and TRBJ2-7; D may match TRBD1 or TRBD2 (5 bases each). Germline assignment: CDR1 SGHTA and CDR2 FQGNSA. The CDR3 is 15 residues long. Trimming removed 4 bases from V and 3 bases from J, with 16 bases in between. The CDR3 sequence is CASSSAPGPGYEQYF. The CDR3, as DNA: TGTGCCAGCAGCTCAGCCCCGGGACCCGGCTACGAGCAGTACTTC.

This clone was recorded a few times. This chain links TRBV10-3 with TRBJ1-2; D is undetermined. This CDR3 contains 11 residues. Germline lookup yields CDR1 ENHRY and CDR2 SYGVKD. V dropped 6 bases and J dropped 4 bases, with 6 bases sitting between them. As DNA, the CDR3 is TGTGCCATCAGGAGGACCTATGGCTACACCTTC. It translates to CAIRRTYGYTF.

Notes on this clone: The identical CDR3 is also encoded by other nucleotide sequences in the sample. The V and J genes are TRBV20-1 and TRBJ1-2; the D gene is possibly TRBD1 (6 bases). CDR1 is DFQATT and CDR2 is SNEGSKA in the germline V gene (reference sequence). CDR3 length: 11 amino acids. The V gene lost 1 base and the J gene lost 8 bases, with 8 bases spanning the gap. The CDR3 loop reads CSARAGHGYTF. The CDR3 DNA reads TGCAGTGCTAGAGCGGGACACGGCTACACCTTC.

This chain uses TRBV7-2 with TRBJ1-2, with no clear D. The germline V and J ends were trimmed by 0 bases and 4 bases, with 12 bases remaining between them. Germline V gene lookup returns CDR1 SGHTA and CDR2 FQGNSA. This CDR3 is built from 15 residues. Here the CDR3 DNA reads TGTGCCAGCAGCTTAGCGCCCGGACTCATCTATGGCTACACCTTC. Residues: CASSLAPGLIYGYTF.

This sequence joins TRBV4-3 and TRBJ2-1; no clear D. Germline CDR1 reads LGHNA; CDR2 reads YSLEER. This CDR3 is built from 15 residues. V lost 0 bases and J 6 bases, leaving 12 bases between the germline ends. For the CDR3, the DNA is TGCGCCAGCAGCCAAGAGATTAGTCCCGGCAATGAGCAGTTCTTC. It is translated as CASSQEISPGNEQFF.

The CDR3 DNA reads as TGTGCCAGCAGCACCGAAGCGGGCGAAACCTACAATGAGCAGTTCTTC. Its translation: CASSTEAGETYNEQFF. The V call is TRBV7-8, the J call TRBJ2-1, with a possible D match to TRBD2 (6 bases). The CDR3 runs to 16 residues. In germline, CDR1 is SGHVS, CDR2 FQNEAQ. Trimming removed 5 bases from V and 2 bases from J, with 16 bases in between.

Turning to this clone: In the same sample, other DNA sequences code for this CDR3. V is TRBV30 and J is TRBJ1-2; D gene uncertain. The germline V gene encodes CDR1 GTSNPN and CDR2 SVGIG (reference sequence). The CDR3 covers 11 residues. Trimming removed 4 bases from V and 0 bases from J, with 3 bases in between. The CDR3 DNA reads TGTGCCTGGACTTCTAACTATGGCTACACCTTC. Translated: CAWTSNYGYTF.

This clone was seen more than once but under ten times. The chain is built from TRBV29-1 and TRBJ1-2, with 10 bases matching TRBD1. Germline CDR1 and CDR2: SQVTM and ANQGSEA. V shed 4 bases and J 3 bases; nucleotides not matched to a gene: 8. There are 15 residues in the CDR3. The CDR3 bases are TGCAGCGTTGCCCCCTCCGGGACAGGGGACTATGGCTACACCTTC. It is translated as CSVAPSGTGDYGYTF.

The table lists this clone with a few counts. This sequence joins TRBV19 and TRBJ2-4; 8 nucleotides line up with TRBD2. CDR1 and CDR2 from the germline V gene are LNHDA and SQIVND (reference sequence). The V and J ends lost 6 bases and 6 bases, in that order; junction bases with no gene match: 7. The CDR3 sequence is 14 residues long. The DNA of the CDR3 is TGTGCCAGTAGATCAGCGGGGGAGGCAAACATTCAGTACTTC. Encoded protein: CASRSAGEANIQYF.

This clone turned up a few times. The V and J genes are TRBV19 and TRBJ2-6; possibly TRBD2 for D (5 bases). The CDR3 has 14 residues. Germline V gives CDR1 LNHDA, CDR2 SQIVND (reference sequence). The ends were cut back, 6 bases at V and 2 bases at J, with 8 bases in the middle. The CDR3 reads CASSGVAGANVLTF. The CDR3 coding sequence is TGTGCCAGTAGCGGGGTGGCTGGGGCCAACGTCCTGACTTTC.

This clone was counted only a few times. J is TRBJ2-5 and V is TRBV19; 12 bases are a match to TRBD2. After removal of 4 bases from V and 7 bases from J, the junction contained 10 bases not matched to a gene. This CDR3 comprises 16 residues. CDR1 and CDR2 from the germline V gene are LNHDA and SQIVND (reference sequence). This CDR3 is CASSTGLAGIHGTQYF. Here the CDR3 DNA reads TGTGCCAGTAGTACCGGACTAGCGGGAATTCACGGGACCCAGTACTTC.

As to this clone: Other DNA variants within this sample encode the same CDR3. The chain employs TRBV7-3 and TRBJ2-1, with 9 bases aligning to TRBD1. The CDR3 extends over 15 amino acids. Trimming took 5 bases from V and 2 from J; bases not matched to a gene: 4. CDR1 SGHTA and CDR2 FQGTGA come from the germline V gene. Written as DNA, the CDR3 is TGTGCCAGCAGCCCGGACAGGGGCACCTACAATGAGCAGTTCTTC. Its protein product is CASSPDRGTYNEQFF.

This clone was recorded many times. The gene calls are TRBV29-1 and TRBJ2-1; 11 bases are a match to TRBD2. Per the germline V gene, CDR1 is SQVTM and CDR2 is ANQGSEA. This CDR3 is built from 17 residues. DNA for the CDR3: TGCACCACCCTAGGGGTGACTTCGACTAGCGGGAATAATGAGCAGTTCTTC. Encoded protein: CTTLGVTSTSGNNEQFF.

DNA of the CDR3: TGCAGTGCTAGAGATCCCCCTGAAGCTTTCTTT. It yields the protein CSARDPPEAFF. The rearrangement links TRBV20-1 to TRBJ1-1; D is unresolved. From germline, CDR1 is DFQATT and CDR2 SNEGSKA (reference sequence). Trimming removed 0 bases at V and 6 bases at J, with 5 bases between. This CDR3 is 11 amino acids long.

The CDR3 DNA reads as TGTGCCAGCGAGAGAGATCTAGCGGGAAGGGTTGAGCAGTTCTTC. Protein sequence: CASERDLAGRVEQFF. The genes are TRBV7-9 and TRBJ2-1; 9 bases agree with TRBD2. V lost 8 bases to trimming and J lost 9 bases; unmatched junction nucleotides: 14. The CDR3 consists of 15 residues. Germline assignment: CDR1 SEHNR and CDR2 FQNEAQ (reference sequence).

This clone came up a few times. The chain is built from TRBV4-1 and TRBJ2-1; 11 nucleotides align to TRBD2. Germline trimming cut 6 bases from V and 4 bases from J; bases unmatched to any gene: 11. Germline V gene sequence: CDR1 MGHRA, CDR2 YSYEKL. The CDR3 loop spans 17 amino acids. The CDR3 spells CASSQSGTSGLYNEQFF. The CDR3 DNA follows: TGCGCCAGCAGTCAAAGCGGGACTAGCGGCCTATACAATGAGCAGTTCTTC.

This clone showed up just a few times. In DNA form, the CDR3 reads TGTGCCTGGAGTGACAGGGGGCTAAACACTGAAGCTTTCTTT. It is translated as CAWSDRGLNTEAFF. The chain joins TRBV30 to TRBJ1-1, with 9 nucleotides matching TRBD1. The CDR3 covers 14 residues. The J segment lost 2 bases and the V segment lost 1 base, leaving 2 bases of the junction unmatched. The germline V gene encodes CDR1 GTSNPN and CDR2 SVGIG (reference sequence).

This clone was seen a few times. The J gene is TRBJ2-1, the V gene TRBV4-3; D is undetermined. The CDR3 extends over 15 amino acids. Germline CDR1 is LGHNA and CDR2 is YSLEER. The V and J ends lost 0 bases and 2 bases respectively, with 8 bases between them. The CDR3 coding sequence is TGCGCCAGCAGCCAAGATCTTGCAGCCTACAATGAGCAGTTCTTC. Protein product: CASSQDLAAYNEQFF.

This clone has a handful of counts. The rearrangement joins TRBV27 to TRBJ1-1; 9 nucleotides match TRBD1. The CDR3 is 19 residues long. Germline V gene data show CDR1 as MNHEY and CDR2 as SMNVEV (reference sequence). V trimming: 2 bases; J trimming: 5 bases; junction bases outside the gene matches: 18. CDR3 protein: CASSLGTGRLTVRGTEAFF. CDR3 in DNA: TGTGCCAGCAGTTTAGGGACAGGGCGTCTTACAGTACGGGGAACTGAAGCTTTCTTT.